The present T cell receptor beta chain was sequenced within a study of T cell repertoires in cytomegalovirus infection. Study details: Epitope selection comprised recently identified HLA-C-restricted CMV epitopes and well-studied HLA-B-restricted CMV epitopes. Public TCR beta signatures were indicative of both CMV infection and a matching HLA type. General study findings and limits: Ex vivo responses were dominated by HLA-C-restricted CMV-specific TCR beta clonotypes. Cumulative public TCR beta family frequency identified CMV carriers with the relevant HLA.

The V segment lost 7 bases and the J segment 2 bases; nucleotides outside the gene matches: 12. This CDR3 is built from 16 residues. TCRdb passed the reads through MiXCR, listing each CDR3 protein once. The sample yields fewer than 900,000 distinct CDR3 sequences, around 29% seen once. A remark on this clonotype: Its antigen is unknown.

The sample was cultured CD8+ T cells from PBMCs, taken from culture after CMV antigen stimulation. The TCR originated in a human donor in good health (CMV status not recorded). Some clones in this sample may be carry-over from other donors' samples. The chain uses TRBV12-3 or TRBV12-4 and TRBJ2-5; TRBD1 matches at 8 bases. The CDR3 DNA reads TGTGCCAGCACCTCGACAGGGGACTGGCGTCAAGAGACCCAGTACTTC. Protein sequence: CASTSTGDWRQETQYF.